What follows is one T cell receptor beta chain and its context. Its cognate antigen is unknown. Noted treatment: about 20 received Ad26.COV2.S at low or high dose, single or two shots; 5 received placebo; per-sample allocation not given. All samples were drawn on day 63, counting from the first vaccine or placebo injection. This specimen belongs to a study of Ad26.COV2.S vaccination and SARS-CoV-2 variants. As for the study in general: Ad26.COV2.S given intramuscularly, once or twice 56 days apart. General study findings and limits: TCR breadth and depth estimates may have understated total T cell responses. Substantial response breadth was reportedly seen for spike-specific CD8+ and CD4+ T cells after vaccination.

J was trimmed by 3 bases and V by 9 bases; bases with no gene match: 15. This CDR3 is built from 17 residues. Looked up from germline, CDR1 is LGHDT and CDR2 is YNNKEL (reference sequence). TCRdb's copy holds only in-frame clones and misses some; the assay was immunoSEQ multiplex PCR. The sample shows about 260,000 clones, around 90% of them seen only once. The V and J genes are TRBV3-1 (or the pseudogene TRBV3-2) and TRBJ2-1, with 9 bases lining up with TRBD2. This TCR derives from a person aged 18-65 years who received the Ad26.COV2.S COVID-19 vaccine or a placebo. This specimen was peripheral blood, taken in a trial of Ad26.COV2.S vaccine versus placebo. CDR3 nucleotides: TGTGCCAGGAGCAAGAGAAGACTAGCGGATTTCTACAATGAGCAGTTCTTC. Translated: CARSKRRLADFYNEQFF.